This T cell receptor beta chain was observed in a study of CD8+CD57+ T cells in acquired aplastic anemia. Overall study context: Sorting CD4+ and CD8+ cells gave DNA averaging around 3 ug.

CDR1 and CDR2 from the germline V gene are SQVTM and ANQGSEA. The CDR3 spans 13 residues. The V gene lost 8 bases and the J gene lost 2 bases, with 12 bases spanning the gap. Previously, flow cytometry had revealed CD8+CD57+ cell expansion in the patients chosen for sequencing. This clonotype was picked up many times. Antigen unknown. The template used for profiling TCR beta VDJ and CDR3 was genomic DNA. TCRdb called the reads again in MiXCR, with one record for every CDR3 protein. The sample consists of 200,000 to 250,000 distinct CDR3 sequences, less than 75% of them appearing once. Study results and caveats: About 27 shared CD8+ CDR3s appeared highly expressed within patients' immunodominant clones.

Source material: sorted CD4+, CD8+, or CD8+CD57+ T cells (not recorded which) from PBMCs. The chain employs TRBV29-1 and TRBJ1-4; D is undetermined. The receptor's source is a human donor with aplastic anemia. The CDR3 DNA is TGCAGCCCTGAAGGGTTGACTAATGAAAAACTGTTTTTT. Its protein product is CSPEGLTNEKLFF. Looking up the rest from reference TRBV29-1 and TRBJ1-4 gives the full variable domain: SAVISQKPSRDICQRGTSLTIQCQVDSQVTMMFWYRQQPGQSLTLIATANQGSEATYESGFVIDKFPISRPNLTFSTLTVSNMSPEDSSIYLCSPEGLTNEKLFFGSGTQLSVL.